Detailed here is one T cell receptor beta chain. The antigen remains undetermined. The assay was immunoSEQ multiplex PCR, and TCRdb's table has in-frame clones only and misses some. The data contain 60,000 to 90,000 clones, 94% of them singletons. The data were obtained in a study of cytomegalovirus exposure and HLA in healthy donors. For the study at large: The 120 validation repertoires, a later analysis reported, used the same platform as the 666 repertoires from the first cohort. Findings and caveats of the study: Subsequent analysis of the approximately 110 validation repertoires found a tendency for first-cohort TCR clusters to co-occur. According to the study, some 160 TCR beta chains were cytomegalovirus-associated. Most TCR sequences were uncommon, yet certain public TCRs appeared in many donors.

There are 14 residues in the CDR3. Looked up from germline, CDR1 is SGDLS and CDR2 is YYNGEE. V lost 2 bases to trimming and J lost 1 base, with 9 bases between them. The sequenced sample was PBMCs. This sequence originates from a woman younger than 35 in good health and CMV-seronegative. The chain couples TRBV9 to TRBJ2-5, with D unclear. CDR3 nucleotide sequence: TGTGCCAGCAGCGTCGCAGGCAGCCAAGAGACCCAGTACTTC. Translated: CASSVAGSQETQYF.